Presented here are 30 T cell receptor beta chains from one specimen sequenced in a study of T cell responses to AZD1222 COVID-19 vaccine. Sequenced by immunoSEQ multiplex PCR; TCRdb stores in-frame clones only, minus some. The sample gives about 150,000 clones, 90% of which show up once; approximately 2% is in the top ten. Sequenced here: peripheral blood, sampled on day 0 of AZD1222 vaccination. The source is an adult in good health.

The chain links TRBV7-9 to TRBJ1-4; tentative D call: TRBD1 (6 bases). The germline gives CDR1 SEHNR, CDR2 FQNEAQ (reference sequence). The CDR3 is 14 residues long. The V end was cut by 5 bases, the J end by 6 bases, with 13 bases between. CDR3 sequence reads: CASSHAGEDEKLFF. DNA of the CDR3: TGTGCCAGCAGCCACGCAGGGGAGGATGAAAAACTGTTTTTT.

The V and J genes are TRBV6-5 and TRBJ1-3; D gene ambiguous. V lost 2 bases to trimming and J lost 4 bases, with 9 bases between them. The V gene's germline CDR1 is MNHEY and CDR2 SVGAGI. CDR3 length equals 14 residues. For the CDR3, the DNA is TGTGCCAGCAGTTACACAGCAACCGGAAACACCATATATTTT. Protein sequence: CASSYTATGNTIYF.

The rearrangement uses TRBV7-2 and TRBJ1-2; D is unresolved. Trimming removed 1 base from V and 7 bases from J, with 13 bases in between. CDR1 is SGHTA and CDR2 is FQGNSA in the germline V gene. The CDR3 has 14 residues. As DNA, the CDR3 is TGTGCCAGCAGCTTAGATTCTCGAGTTCGTGGCTACACCTTC. This codes for CASSLDSRVRGYTF.

The CDR3 region has the DNA TGTGCCAGCAGTCGAGACAGTAGCGGGAGAAGCTCCTACAATGAGCAGTTCTTC. Encoded protein: CASSRDSSGRSSYNEQFF. The chain couples TRBV28 to TRBJ2-1; TRBD2 agrees at 9 bases. Per the germline V gene, CDR1 is MDHEN and CDR2 is SYDVKM. The CDR3 extends over 18 amino acids. V trimming: 5 bases; J trimming: 0 bases; junction bases outside the gene matches: 11.

The CDR3 DNA sequence: TGCAGCGTTGACGGCAGGGGGAGGGATGGCTACACCTTC. It is translated as CSVDGRGRDGYTF. V and J are TRBV29-1 and TRBJ1-2, with 7 nucleotides matching TRBD1. The CDR3 runs to 13 residues. Looked up from germline, CDR1 is SQVTM and CDR2 is ANQGSEA. The junction had 7 bases not matched to a gene; V was cut back by 3 bases and J by 6 bases.

The genes are TRBV6-2 or TRBV6-3 and TRBJ2-5, with D perhaps TRBD2 (5 bases). Germline V CDR1 and CDR2: MNHEY, SVGEGT. CDR3 length equals 17 residues. V lost 0 bases, J lost 2 bases, and 16 bases lay in between. As DNA, the CDR3 is TGTGCCAGCAGTTACTCGAGGTTTCAGGACTTACAAGAGACCCAGTACTTC. It is translated as CASSYSRFQDLQETQYF.

The V and J genes are TRBV9 and TRBJ2-1; a weak D match, TRBD2 (6 bases). The CDR3 extends over 12 amino acids. Deletions cut 3 bases from V and 10 bases from J, with 11 bases between. Germline loops: CDR1 SGDLS, CDR2 YYNGEE. CDR3 DNA: TGTGCCAGCAGCGGAATTAGCGGCGAGCAGTTCTTC. Protein product: CASSGISGEQFF.

The gene calls are TRBV10-3 and TRBJ1-5, with D unclear. Trimming took off 2 bases at V and 6 bases at J, with 8 bases between the two ends. The CDR3 runs to 13 residues. The germline V gene encodes CDR1 ENHRY and CDR2 SYGVKD. DNA of the CDR3: TGTGCCATCAGTGAGGTGGACGCTCAGCCCCAGCATTTT. Amino acid sequence: CAISEVDAQPQHF.

The genes are TRBV10-3 and TRBJ1-5; D is undetermined. Per germline, CDR1 ENHRY and CDR2 SYGVKD. The V gene lost 3 bases and the J gene lost 4 bases, with 7 bases spanning the gap. CDR3 size: 13 residues. CDR3 nucleotides: TGTGCCATCAGTGAATTGAGGAATCAGCCCCAGCATTTT. Translation: CAISELRNQPQHF.

This chain joins TRBV7-2 and TRBJ2-6; D gene unclear. The CDR3 is 18 amino acids. The ends were cut back, 0 bases at V and 4 bases at J, with 16 bases in the middle. Germline V CDR1 and CDR2: SGHTA, FQGNSA. CDR3 loop: CASSLASSVGPGANVLTF. The CDR3 region has the DNA TGTGCCAGCAGCTTAGCGTCTAGTGTAGGGCCCGGGGCCAACGTCCTGACTTTC.

The rearrangement uses TRBV9 and TRBJ2-7; 9 nucleotides line up with TRBD2. V trimming: 0 bases; J trimming: 3 bases; junction bases outside the gene matches: 4. The CDR3 contains 15 residues. Germline V gene lookup returns CDR1 SGDLS and CDR2 YYNGEE. The CDR3 reads CASSVVPSGVYEQYF. CDR3 sequence (DNA): TGTGCCAGCAGCGTAGTTCCTAGCGGGGTCTACGAGCAGTACTTC.

The CDR3 DNA reads as TGTGCCAGCAGCCAAGATTTCCCCAAAAACAATGAGCAGTTCTTC. The encoded protein is CASSQDFPKNNEQFF. J is TRBJ2-1 and V is TRBV14; D is unclear. The length of the CDR3 is 15 residues. Germline V gene sequence: CDR1 SGHDN, CDR2 FVKESK. Between the trimmed V and J ends, which lost 0 bases and 5 bases, there was a span of 11 bases.

This clone has just a few counts. The chain carries TRBV20-1 and TRBJ1-2; D ambiguous. Germline values: CDR1 DFQATT, CDR2 SNEGSKA (reference sequence). CDR3 length: 11 amino acids. Trimming pared 4 bases from V and 5 bases from J, leaving 8 bases between. This chain's CDR3 is CSAKIDYGYTF. The CDR3 coding sequence is TGCAGTGCTAAAATCGATTATGGCTACACCTTC.

V and J are TRBV29-1 and TRBJ1-1; no firm D call. The CDR3 spans 12 residues. Germline CDR1 reads SQVTM; CDR2 reads ANQGSEA. Trimming cost V 4 bases and J 1 base, with 7 bases left between them. The chain's CDR3 is CSVGKANTEAFF. The CDR3, as DNA: TGCAGCGTTGGGAAGGCGAACACTGAAGCTTTCTTT. Drawing the rest from reference TRBV29-1 and TRBJ1-1, the complete variable domain is SAVISQKPSRDICQRGTSLTIQCQVDSQVTMMFWYRQQPGQSLTLIATANQGSEATYESGFVIDKFPISRPNLTFSTLTVSNMSPEDSSIYLCSVGKANTEAFFGQGTRLTVV.

V usage is TRBV7-9 and J usage is TRBJ2-7; D is unresolved. CDR1 is SEHNR and CDR2 is FQNEAQ in the germline V gene (reference sequence). The CDR3 is made up of 12 amino acids. V was pared by 2 bases and J by 4 bases, with 6 bases between. This CDR3 is CASSLISYEQYF. CDR3 nucleotide sequence: TGTGCCAGCAGCTTAATATCTTACGAGCAGTACTTC.

This chain links TRBV7-8 with TRBJ2-1; D remains ambiguous. This CDR3 comprises 16 residues. V was cut by 1 base and J by 0 bases, with 10 bases left in between. CDR1 is SGHVS, CDR2 FQNEAQ, per germline. In DNA, the CDR3 is TGTGCCAGCAGCTTAGTGGCCTTGAGCTCCTACAATGAGCAGTTCTTC. As protein: CASSLVALSSYNEQFF.

In DNA, the CDR3 is TGTGCCATCAGTGATGGGTGGGATTACGAGCAGTACTTC. It specifies CAISDGWDYEQYF. The chain links TRBV10-3 to TRBJ2-7; no clear D gene. The germline gives CDR1 ENHRY, CDR2 SYGVKD. Trimming removed 3 bases at V and 4 bases at J, with 10 bases between. The CDR3 is 13 residues long.

This chain joins TRBV7-2 and TRBJ2-7; 8 bases match TRBD1. Germline assignment: CDR1 SGHTA and CDR2 FQGNSA. CDR3 size: 16 residues. Trimming took 2 bases from V and 2 from J; bases not matched to a gene: 8. CDR3 sequence reads: CASSLNARGLPYEQYF. DNA of the CDR3: TGTGCCAGCAGCTTAAATGCCAGGGGGCTTCCCTACGAGCAGTACTTC.

V gene TRBV10-3 combines with J gene TRBJ2-3, with D unresolved. V lost 10 bases and J lost 5, with 13 bases in between. Germline-derived CDR1 and CDR2 are ENHRY and SYGVKD. The CDR3 runs to 12 residues. DNA for the CDR3: TGTGCCACAAACACACCGGGAGATACGCAGTATTTT. Amino acid sequence: CATNTPGDTQYF.

Here the CDR3 reads CASSSRQKQETQYF. Here the CDR3 DNA reads TGTGCCAGCAGCTCCCGACAGAAGCAAGAGACCCAGTACTTC. The V call is TRBV7-9, the J call TRBJ2-5; D may be TRBD1 (5 bases). V lost 4 bases and J lost 2, with 11 bases in between. The CDR3 sequence is 14 residues long. Germline V CDR1 and CDR2: SEHNR, FQNEAQ (reference sequence).

This clone was recorded once. V usage is TRBV10-3 and J usage is TRBJ2-5, with 14 nucleotides matching TRBD2. The germline CDR1 and CDR2 sequences are ENHRY and SYGVKD. The V and J ends lost 4 bases and 5 bases, in that order; junction bases with no gene match: 6. This CDR3 region has 16 residues. This chain's CDR3 is CAISGGTSGSYETQYF. The CDR3 DNA follows: TGTGCCATCAGTGGGGGGACTAGCGGGAGTTACGAGACCCAGTACTTC.

V and J are TRBV18 and TRBJ1-3; the D gene is possibly TRBD1 (6 bases). The length of the CDR3 is 14 residues. The V gene's germline CDR1 is KGHSH and CDR2 LQKENI. V shed 11 bases and J shed 0 bases, with 14 bases lying between them. Here the CDR3 DNA reads TGTGCCTCGGGGGACACCTTCTCTGGAAACACCATATATTTT. This sequence encodes CASGDTFSGNTIYF.

This chain connects TRBV29-1 to TRBJ1-4, with 7 nucleotides matching TRBD1. J lost 2 bases, V lost 4 bases, and 4 bases had no gene match. This CDR3 spans 14 amino acids. Germline V CDR1 and CDR2: SQVTM, ANQGSEA. This CDR3 reads CSVGGRGTNEKLFF. For the CDR3, the DNA is TGCAGCGTTGGGGGCAGGGGGACTAATGAAAAACTGTTTTTT.

The rearrangement uses TRBV5-5 and TRBJ2-5, with 7 nucleotides matching TRBD1. Trimming cost V 4 bases and J 2 bases; bases outside gene matches: 11. Germline CDR1 reads SGHKS; CDR2 reads YYEKEE (reference sequence). This CDR3 comprises 16 residues. The DNA for the CDR3 is TGTGCCAGCAGCCCTGGGACAGTCCCCGGGCAAGAGACCCAGTACTTC. This sequence encodes CASSPGTVPGQETQYF.

The chain uses TRBV28 and TRBJ1-5; perhaps TRBD1 as D (6 bases). The CDR3 sequence is 15 residues long. V was clipped by 6 bases and J by 6 bases, with 18 bases between them. Germline CDR1 MDHEN, CDR2 SYDVKM. In nucleotides, the CDR3 is TGTGCCAGCAGAAAAGGTTCTCAGGGGTCTCAGCCCCAGCATTTT. Protein product: CASRKGSQGSQPQHF.

J is TRBJ2-2 and V is TRBV19, with unresolved D. Germline values: CDR1 LNHDA, CDR2 SQIVND (reference sequence). Trimming took off 3 bases at V and 1 base at J, with 6 bases between the two ends. The CDR3 is 14 amino acids. CDR3 sequence reads: CASSIGQNTGELFF. In nucleotides, the CDR3 is TGTGCCAGTAGTATTGGTCAGAACACCGGGGAGCTGTTTTTT.

This sequence joins TRBV6-2 or TRBV6-3 and TRBJ1-2; 8 bases are a match to TRBD1. CDR1 MNHEY and CDR2 SVGEGT come from the germline V gene. The CDR3 length is 17 residues. J lost 0 bases, V lost 2 bases, and 8 bases had no gene match. CDR3 sequence: CASSYPQTGASNYGYTF. The CDR3 DNA is TGTGCCAGCAGTTACCCGCAGACAGGGGCCTCTAACTATGGCTACACCTTC.

This chain links TRBV19 with TRBJ1-2; 9 bases align to TRBD1. The CDR3 consists of 15 residues. Looked up from germline, CDR1 is LNHDA and CDR2 is SQIVND (reference sequence). After removal of 4 bases from V and 1 base from J, the junction contained 4 bases not matched to a gene. Written as DNA, the CDR3 is TGTGCCAGTAGTAGGGGACAGGGCAGTAACTATGGCTACACCTTC. The encoded protein is CASSRGQGSNYGYTF.

The chain uses TRBV19 and TRBJ1-2; D not certain. The V end lost 3 bases, the J end lost 7 bases, and 15 bases lay between the germline ends. The CDR3 has 14 amino acids. Germline CDR1 LNHDA, CDR2 SQIVND (reference sequence). CDR3 DNA sequence: TGTGCCAGTAGTATCGGTTTGATAGGAAGTGGCTACACCTTC. This gives the protein CASSIGLIGSGYTF. The complete variable domain, with remaining parts taken from reference TRBV19 and TRBJ1-2, reads DGGITQSPKYLFRKEGQNVTLSCEQNLNHDAMYWYRQDPGQGLRLIYYSQIVNDFQKGDIAEGYSVSREKKESFPLTVTSAQKNPTAFYLCASSIGLIGSGYTFGSGTRLTVV.

The chain's CDR3 is CASSKVRDRVGQYF. The DNA of the CDR3 is TGTGCCAGCAGCAAAGTTCGTGACAGGGTTGGGCAGTACTTC. The chain couples TRBV21-1 to TRBJ2-7; the D segment call TRBD1 is taken from the table without a DNA check. TRBV21-1 is reported as a pseudogene. The CDR3 spans 14 residues.